The clone carrying this TCR beta chain was seen more than once but under ten times. Antigen unknown. The data derive from a study of shared clonotypes between healthy human individuals. Looking at the study overall: Every donor yielded three CD4 naive, three CD4 memory, two CD8 naive and one CD8 memory plate.

Researchers partitioned CD4+ cells into CD45RA+ naive and CD45RA-negative memory subsets. Study-wide points: In several donors, 4.5% to 5.5% of naive CD4 clonotypes appeared in common.

The CDR3 contains 14 residues. Germline CDR1 LNHDA, CDR2 SQIVND (reference sequence). Trimming shortened V by 7 bases and J by 0 bases, and 10 bases separated the two germline ends. Genomic DNA per cell subset filled all wells of several immunoSEQ plates. Clones were read by immunoSEQ multiplex PCR, and TCRdb kept only the in-frame ones, dropping some. The sample lists 600,000 to 700,000 clones; about 80% were seen once. The receptor's source is a woman aged 25 to 45 in good health. V is TRBV19 and J is TRBJ1-5, with D unclear. The specimen was memory CD4+ T cells sorted from blood. The subset is: CD45RA-negative fraction. CDR3 in DNA: TGTGCCAGTACCGATGGGTATAGCAATCAGCCCCAGCATTTT. Translation gives CASTDGYSNQPQHF.